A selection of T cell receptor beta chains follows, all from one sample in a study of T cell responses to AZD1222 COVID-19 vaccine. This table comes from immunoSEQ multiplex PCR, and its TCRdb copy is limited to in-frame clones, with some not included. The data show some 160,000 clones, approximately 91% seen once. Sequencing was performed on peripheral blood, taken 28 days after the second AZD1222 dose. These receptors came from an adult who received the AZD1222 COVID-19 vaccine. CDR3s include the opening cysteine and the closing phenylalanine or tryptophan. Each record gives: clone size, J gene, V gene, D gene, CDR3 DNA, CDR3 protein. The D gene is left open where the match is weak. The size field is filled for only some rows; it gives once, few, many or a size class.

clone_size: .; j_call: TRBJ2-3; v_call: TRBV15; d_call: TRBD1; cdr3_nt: TGTGCCACCAGCACAACGCGGACAGGGTCGACAGATACGCAGTATTTT; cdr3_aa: CATSTTRTGSTDTQYF
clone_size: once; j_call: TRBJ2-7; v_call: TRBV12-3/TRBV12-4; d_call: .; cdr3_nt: TGTGCCAGCAGTTTACCGGGTACCTACGAGCAGTACTTC; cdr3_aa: CASSLPGTYEQYF
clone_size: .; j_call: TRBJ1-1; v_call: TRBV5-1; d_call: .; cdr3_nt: TGCGCCAGCAGCTATGGGGGGTCGATGGAAGCTTTCTTT; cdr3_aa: CASSYGGSMEAFF
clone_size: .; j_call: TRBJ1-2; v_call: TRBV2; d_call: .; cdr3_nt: TGTGCCAGCAGTGATATGGGGGCGCACTATGGCTACACCTTC; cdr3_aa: CASSDMGAHYGYTF
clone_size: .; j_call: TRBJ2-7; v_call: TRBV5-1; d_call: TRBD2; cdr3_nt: TGCGCCAGCAGCCTACTACTTGGGGGGGACGAGCAGTACTTC; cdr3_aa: CASSLLLGGDEQYF
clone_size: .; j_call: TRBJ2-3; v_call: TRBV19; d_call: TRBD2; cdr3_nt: TGTGCCAGTACCCTACAGCCCTTAGCGGGAGGGCCCACAGATACGCAGTATTTT; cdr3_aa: CASTLQPLAGGPTDTQYF
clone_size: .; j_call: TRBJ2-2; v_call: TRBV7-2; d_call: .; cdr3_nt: TGTGCCAGCAGCTCCGGACACGTTACCGGGGAGCTGTTTTTT; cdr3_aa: CASSSGHVTGELFF
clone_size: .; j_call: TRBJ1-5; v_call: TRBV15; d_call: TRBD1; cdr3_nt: TGTGCCACCAGCGCATCCCAGGGGGCACATCAGCCCCAGCATTTT; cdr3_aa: CATSASQGAHQPQHF
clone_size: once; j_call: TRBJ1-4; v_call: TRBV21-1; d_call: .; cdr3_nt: TGTGCCAGCAGCAAAGGAGAAGGGGAGAGTGAAAAACTGTTTTTT; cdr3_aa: CASSKGEGESEKLFF
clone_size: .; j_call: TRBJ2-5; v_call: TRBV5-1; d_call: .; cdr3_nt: TGCGCCAGCAGCTTGCGGGGCCAAGAGACCCAGTACTTC; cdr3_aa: CASSLRGQETQYF
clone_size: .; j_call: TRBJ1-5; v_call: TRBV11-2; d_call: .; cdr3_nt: TGTGCCAGCAGCTTATATGAGGGCATCAATCAGCCCCAGCATTTT; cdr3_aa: CASSLYEGINQPQHF
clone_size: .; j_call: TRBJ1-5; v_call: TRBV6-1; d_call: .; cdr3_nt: TGTGCCAGCAGTGAAGCTGGGAAAGGTCAGCCCCAGCATTTT; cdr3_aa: CASSEAGKGQPQHF
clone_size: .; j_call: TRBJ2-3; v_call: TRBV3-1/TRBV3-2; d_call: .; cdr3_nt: TGTGCCAGCAGCCAGGCCGTCGGGTCTACGCAGTATTTT; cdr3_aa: CASSQAVGSTQYF
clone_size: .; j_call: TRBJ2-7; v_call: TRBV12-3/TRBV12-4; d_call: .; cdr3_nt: TGTGCCAGCACCATTAGGGGAGTCTACGAGCAGTACTTC; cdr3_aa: CASTIRGVYEQYF
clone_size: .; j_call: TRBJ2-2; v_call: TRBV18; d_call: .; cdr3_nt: TGTGCCAGCTCACCACCGAATGACCGCCAGAGCACCGGGGAGCTGTTTTTT; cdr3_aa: CASSPPNDRQSTGELFF
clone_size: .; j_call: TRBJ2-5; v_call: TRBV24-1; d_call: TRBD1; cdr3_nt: TGTGCCACCAGTGAGCCCGGGACAGGGGCTCAAGAGACCCAGTACTTC; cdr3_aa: CATSEPGTGAQETQYF
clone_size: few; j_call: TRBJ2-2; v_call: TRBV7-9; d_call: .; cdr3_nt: TGTGCCAGCAGCCGCCTGACAGGAACCGGGGAGCTGTTTTTT; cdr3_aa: CASSRLTGTGELFF